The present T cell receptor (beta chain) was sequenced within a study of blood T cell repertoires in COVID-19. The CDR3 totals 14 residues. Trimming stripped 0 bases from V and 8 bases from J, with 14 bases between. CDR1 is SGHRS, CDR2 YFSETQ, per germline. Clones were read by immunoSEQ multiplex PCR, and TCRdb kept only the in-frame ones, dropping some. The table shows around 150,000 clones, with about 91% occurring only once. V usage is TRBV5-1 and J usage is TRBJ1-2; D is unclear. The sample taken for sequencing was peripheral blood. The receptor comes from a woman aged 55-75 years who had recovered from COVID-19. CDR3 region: CASSLALQTYGYTF. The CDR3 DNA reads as TGCGCCAGCAGCTTGGCCCTCCAGACATACGGCTACACCTTC.